The subject of this entry is one TCR beta chain. What it recognizes is unknown. Method: immunoSEQ multiplex PCR; TCRdb's copy keeps in-frame clones and lacks some. The sample records some 68,000 clones, roughly 89% being singletons. CD4+CD25+CD127- Tregs, CD4+CD25- non-Tregs, CD4 and CD8 cells were sorted. These data originate in a study of Tregs in tolerant kidney transplant recipients. General study results and limits: The small number of patients limits these findings pending further validation. Activated donor B cell expansion appeared to reveal the most relevant donor-specific TCRbeta repertoire. Biological reproducibility was not directly addressed, but technical replication error appeared minimal.

The CDR3 runs 12 residues. CDR1 is SGDLS, CDR2 YYNGEE, per germline. With 7 bases removed from V and 10 bases from J, the gap between germline ends came to 17 bases. This sequence was found in a human donor in good health. Sequencing was performed on CD4+ T cells from blood. The chain employs TRBV9 and TRBJ1-1; D may be TRBD1 (5 bases). In DNA, the CDR3 is TGTGCCAGCGCAGGGCCCGGCTCACGAGCTTTCTTT. This gives the protein CASAGPGSRAFF.